The entry below gives a single TCR beta chain sequence along with its context. This entry is derived from a study of blood T cell repertoires in COVID-19. Study-level background: T cells, B-cell-depleted T cells, or PBMCs supplied cDNA or gDNA.

Germline V gene sequence: CDR1 SGHRS, CDR2 YFSETQ. V dropped 7 bases and J dropped 2 bases, with 18 bases sitting between them. This CDR3 comprises 15 residues. Original processing methods: Estimates of nucleated cell counts were drawn from the amplification of reference gene primers. TCRdb's copy holds only in-frame clones and misses some; the assay was immunoSEQ multiplex PCR. That table furnishes V, J and clone size, whereas the DNA furnished D and trimming. The repertoire includes about 160,000 clones, 70% to 90% of them detected once, and about 7% sits in the top ten. V and J are TRBV5-1 and TRBJ2-5; D is unclear. The sequence was obtained from a man between 50 and 59 years old with active or convalescent COVID-19. Sequencing was done on a sample of peripheral blood. CDR3 loop: CASQGWAAKQETQYF. The DNA of the CDR3 is TGCGCCAGCCAAGGATGGGCAGCCAAACAAGAGACCCAGTACTTC. Full variable domain (rest looked up from reference TRBV5-1 and TRBJ2-5): KAGVTQTPRYLIKTRGQQVTLSCSPISGHRSVSWYQQTPGQGLQFLFEYFSETQRNKGNFPGRFSGRQFSNSRSEMNVSTLELGDSALYLCASQGWAAKQETQYFGPGTRLLVL.